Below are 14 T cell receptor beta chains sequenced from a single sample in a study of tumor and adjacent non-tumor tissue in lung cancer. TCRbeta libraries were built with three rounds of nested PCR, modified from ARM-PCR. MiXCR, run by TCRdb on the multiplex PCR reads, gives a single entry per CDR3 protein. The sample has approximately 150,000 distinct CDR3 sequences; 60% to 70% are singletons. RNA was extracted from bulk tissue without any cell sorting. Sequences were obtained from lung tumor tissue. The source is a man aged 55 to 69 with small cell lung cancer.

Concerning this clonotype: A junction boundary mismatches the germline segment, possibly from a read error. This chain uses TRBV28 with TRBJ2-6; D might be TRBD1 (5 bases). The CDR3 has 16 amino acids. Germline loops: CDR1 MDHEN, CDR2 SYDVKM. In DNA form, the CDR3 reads TGTGCCAGCAGTTCCCGACAAGTTTCTGGGGCCAACTTCCTGACTTTC. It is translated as CASSSRQVSGANFLTF.

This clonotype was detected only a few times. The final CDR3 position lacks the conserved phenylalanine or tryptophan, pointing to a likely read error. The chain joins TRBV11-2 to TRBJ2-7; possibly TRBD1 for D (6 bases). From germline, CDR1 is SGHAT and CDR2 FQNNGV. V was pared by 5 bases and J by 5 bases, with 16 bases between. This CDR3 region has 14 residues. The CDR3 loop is CASSPNLEGDEQYL. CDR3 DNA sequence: TGTGCCAGCAGCCCTAATTTAGAGGGGGACGAGCAGTACTTA.

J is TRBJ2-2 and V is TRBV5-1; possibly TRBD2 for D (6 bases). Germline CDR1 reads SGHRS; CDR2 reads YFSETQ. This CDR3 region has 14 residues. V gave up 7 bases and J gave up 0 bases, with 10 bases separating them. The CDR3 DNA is TGCGCCAGCGGGCGGGGTACGAACACCGGGGAGCTGTTTTTT. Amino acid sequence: CASGRGTNTGELFF.

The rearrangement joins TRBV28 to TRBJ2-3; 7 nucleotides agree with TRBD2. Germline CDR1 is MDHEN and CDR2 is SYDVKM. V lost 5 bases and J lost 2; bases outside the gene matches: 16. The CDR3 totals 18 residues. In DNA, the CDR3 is TGTGCCAGCAGTGACCCCAGCGGGGCTAGCGGTACCACAGATACGCAGTATTTT. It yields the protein CASSDPSGASGTTDTQYF.

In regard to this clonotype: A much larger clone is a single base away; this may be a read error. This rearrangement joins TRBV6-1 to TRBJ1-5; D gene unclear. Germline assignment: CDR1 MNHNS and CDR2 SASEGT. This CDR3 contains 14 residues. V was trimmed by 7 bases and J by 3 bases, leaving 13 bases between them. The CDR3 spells CASTEGTDNQPQHF. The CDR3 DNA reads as TGTGCCAGCACCGAGGGAACAGACAATCAGCCCCAGCATTTT.

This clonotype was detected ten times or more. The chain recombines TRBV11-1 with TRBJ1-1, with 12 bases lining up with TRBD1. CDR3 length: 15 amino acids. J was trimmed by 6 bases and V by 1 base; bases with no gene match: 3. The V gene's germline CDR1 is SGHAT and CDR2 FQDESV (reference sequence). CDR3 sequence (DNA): TGTGCCAGCAGCTTAGGGGACAGGGGGCGTCCTGAAGCTTTCTTT. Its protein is CASSLGDRGRPEAFF. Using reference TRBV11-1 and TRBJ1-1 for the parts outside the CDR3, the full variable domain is EAEVAQSPRYKITEKSQAVAFWCDPISGHATLYWYRQILGQGPELLVQFQDESVVDDSQLPKDRFSAERLKGVDSTLKIQPAELGDSAMYLCASSLGDRGRPEAFFGQGTRLTVV.

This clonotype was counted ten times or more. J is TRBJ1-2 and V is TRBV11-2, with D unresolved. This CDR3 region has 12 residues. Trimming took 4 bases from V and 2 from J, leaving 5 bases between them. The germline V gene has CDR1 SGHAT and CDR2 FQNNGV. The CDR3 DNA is TGTGCCAGCAGCTCCGAAAACTATGGCTACACCTTC. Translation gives CASSSENYGYTF.

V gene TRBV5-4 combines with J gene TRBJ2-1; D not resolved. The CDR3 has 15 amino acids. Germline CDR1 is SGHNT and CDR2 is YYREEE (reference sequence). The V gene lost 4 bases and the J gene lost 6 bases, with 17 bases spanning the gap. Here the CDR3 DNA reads TGTGCCAGCAGCGACACTCAAAGGATAGGCAATGAGCAGTTCTTC. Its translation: CASSDTQRIGNEQFF.

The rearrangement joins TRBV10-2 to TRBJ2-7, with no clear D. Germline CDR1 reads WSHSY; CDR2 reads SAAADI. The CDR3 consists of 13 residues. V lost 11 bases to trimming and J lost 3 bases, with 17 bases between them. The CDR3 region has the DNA TGCGCCGGCGGTGACGGTAGAGGCTACGAGCAGTACGTC. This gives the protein CAGGDGRGYEQYV.

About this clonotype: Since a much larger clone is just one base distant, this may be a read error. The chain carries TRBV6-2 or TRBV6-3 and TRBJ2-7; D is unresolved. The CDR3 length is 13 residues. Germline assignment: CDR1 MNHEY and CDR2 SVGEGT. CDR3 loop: CANSYFSGGEQYF. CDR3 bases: TGTGCCAACAGTTACTTTAGTGGCGGCGAGCAGTACTTC.

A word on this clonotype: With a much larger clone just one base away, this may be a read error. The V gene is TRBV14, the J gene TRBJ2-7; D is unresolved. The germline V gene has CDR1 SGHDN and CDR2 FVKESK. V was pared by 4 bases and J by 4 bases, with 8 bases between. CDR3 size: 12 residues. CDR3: CASSPAKYEQYF. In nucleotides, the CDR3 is TGTGCCAGCAGCCCAGCCAAGTACGAGCAGTACTTC.

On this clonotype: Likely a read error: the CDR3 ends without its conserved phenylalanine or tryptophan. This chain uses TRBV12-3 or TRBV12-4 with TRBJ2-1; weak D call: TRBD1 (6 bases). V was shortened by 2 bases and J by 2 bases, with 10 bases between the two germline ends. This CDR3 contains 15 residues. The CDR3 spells CASSLIGTTYNEQFL. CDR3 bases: TGTGCCAGCAGTTTAATCGGGACAACCTACAATGAGCAGTTCCTC.

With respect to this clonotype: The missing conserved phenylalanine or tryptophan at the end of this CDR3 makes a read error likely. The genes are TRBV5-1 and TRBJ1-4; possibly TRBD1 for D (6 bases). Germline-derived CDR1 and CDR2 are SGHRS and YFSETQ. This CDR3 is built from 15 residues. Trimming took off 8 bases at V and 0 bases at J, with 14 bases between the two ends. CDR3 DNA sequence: TGCGCCAGTAGCCCTGGACAGACAACTAATGAAAAACTGTTTATT. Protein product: CASSPGQTTNEKLFI.

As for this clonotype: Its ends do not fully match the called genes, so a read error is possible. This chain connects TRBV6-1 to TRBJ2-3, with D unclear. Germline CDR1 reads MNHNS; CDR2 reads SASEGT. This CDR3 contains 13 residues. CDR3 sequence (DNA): TGTGCCAGCAGGGCAGTGGGCACAGATACGCAGTGTTTT. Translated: CASRAVGTDTQCF.